Following are 32 T cell receptor beta chains from one sample sequenced in a study of T-cell memory formation after mild COVID-19. TCRdb re-called the 5' RACE reads through MiXCR, storing one row per CDR3 protein. The table shows roughly 350,000 distinct CDR3 sequences, with approximately 14% occurring only once. Source material: PBMCs or a T cell subset sorted from them (not recorded which). These receptors were obtained from a young man who had mild COVID-19 (a few samples of this study predate the infection). Cell type and time point are not known.

This clonotype was detected ten times or more. V is TRBV5-1 and J is TRBJ1-4, with D perhaps matching TRBD1 (6 bases). Trimming removed 4 bases at V and 8 bases at J, with 21 bases between. Germline V lookup: CDR1 SGHRS, CDR2 YFSETQ. The length of the CDR3 is 16 residues. The CDR3 DNA reads TGCGCCAGCAGCCTACCGGCGGGGGGCCAGGGGGAAAAACTGTTTTTT. Translating it yields CASSLPAGGQGEKLFF.

This clonotype was counted only a few times. This chain connects TRBV6-6 to TRBJ1-3; 7 nucleotides match TRBD1. CDR1 and CDR2 (germline): MNHNY, SVGAGI (reference sequence). Trimming cost V 8 bases and J 8 bases; bases outside gene matches: 9. The CDR3 totals 13 residues. As DNA, the CDR3 is TGTGCCAGCGGACAGACAGGGCTGGACACCATATATTTT. It encodes CASGQTGLDTIYF.

The chain links TRBV7-8 to TRBJ1-3; D is possibly TRBD1 (5 bases). Germline-derived CDR1 and CDR2 are SGHVS and FQNEAQ. Trimming stripped 0 bases from V and 2 bases from J, with 11 bases between. The CDR3 sequence is 16 residues long. The CDR3 nucleotides read TGTGCCAGCAGCTTAGCGATGGGACTTGCTGGAAACACCATATATTTT. Its translation: CASSLAMGLAGNTIYF.

The chain uses TRBV27 and TRBJ2-3; unclear D gene. Trimming stripped 2 bases from V and 4 bases from J, with 7 bases between. Per the germline V gene, CDR1 is MNHEY and CDR2 is SMNVEV (reference sequence). The CDR3 length is 13 residues. The CDR3 nucleotides are TGTGCCAGCAGTTTACAGGCCCCAGATACGCAGTATTTT. It codes for CASSLQAPDTQYF.

Only a few counts were recorded for this clonotype. J is TRBJ2-1 and V is TRBV11-2, with TRBD1 identical over 8 bases. The CDR3 runs 12 residues. In germline, CDR1 is SGHAT, CDR2 FQNNGV. The V gene end was trimmed by 3 bases and the J gene end by 9 bases; junction bases not matched to a gene: 1. The DNA for the CDR3 is TGTGCCAGCAGCTTGACAGGGGTTGAGCAGTTCTTC. This translates into CASSLTGVEQFF.

The rearrangement links TRBV20-1 to TRBJ1-5; the D gene is possibly TRBD1 (5 bases). Germline-derived CDR1 and CDR2 are DFQATT and SNEGSKA (reference sequence). This CDR3 has 14 residues. The ends were cut back, 3 bases at V and 2 bases at J, with 11 bases in the middle. CDR3 protein: CSASWGMGNQPQHF. CDR3 in DNA: TGCAGTGCTAGCTGGGGGATGGGCAATCAGCCCCAGCATTTT.

The chain combines TRBV12-3 or TRBV12-4 with TRBJ2-7; possible D gene TRBD2, 6 bases. The CDR3 runs to 14 residues. Trimming removed 4 bases at V and 2 bases at J, with 12 bases between. CDR3 bases: TGTGCCAGCAGTTCCGCGGGGCGAACCTACGAGCAGTACTTC. Translated, it gives CASSSAGRTYEQYF.

This clonotype turned up a few times. This chain links TRBV7-9 with TRBJ1-2; D may be TRBD1 (5 bases). This CDR3 region has 13 residues. The V gene's germline CDR1 is SEHNR and CDR2 FQNEAQ (reference sequence). V shed 3 bases and J shed 8 bases, with 13 bases lying between them. The CDR3 DNA reads as TGTGCCAGCAGCTTCTCGGGGACGGAAGGCTACACCTTC. Its protein product is CASSFSGTEGYTF.

This chain's CDR3 is CASSFQQGDEQYF. CDR3 coding DNA: TGTGCCAGCAGTTTCCAACAGGGGGACGAGCAGTACTTC. V is TRBV27 and J is TRBJ2-7, with 8 nucleotides matching TRBD1. The CDR3 runs 13 residues. CDR1 MNHEY and CDR2 SMNVEV come from the germline V gene (reference sequence). V was pared by 3 bases and J by 5 bases, with 3 bases of the junction left unmatched.

The rearrangement links TRBV5-4 to TRBJ1-1; D ambiguous. Per germline, CDR1 SGHNT and CDR2 YYREEE (reference sequence). Trimming took off 4 bases at V and 1 base at J, with 8 bases between the two ends. The CDR3 contains 13 residues. The CDR3 spells CASSPFKNTEAFF. The CDR3 nucleotides read TGTGCCAGCAGCCCTTTCAAGAACACTGAAGCTTTCTTT.

The rearrangement joins TRBV4-3 to TRBJ1-3; D is perhaps TRBD1 (6 bases). The germline V gene encodes CDR1 LGHNA and CDR2 YSLEER. The V end was cut by 1 base, the J end by 1 base, with 11 bases between. The CDR3 loop spans 16 amino acids. In DNA, the CDR3 is TGCGCCAGCAGCCAAGGGGTCGGGACATCTGGAAACACCATATATTTT. This encodes CASSQGVGTSGNTIYF.

This clonotype came up a few times. The V call is TRBV5-6, the J call TRBJ2-7; 7 nucleotides match TRBD1. CDR1 and CDR2 from the germline V gene are SGHDT and YYEEEE. This CDR3 region has 14 residues. Losses at the gene ends were 7 bases for V and 2 bases for J; bases not matched to a gene: 9. The chain's CDR3 is CASRRTGEAYEQYF. The CDR3 DNA sequence: TGTGCCAGCCGACGGACAGGCGAGGCCTACGAGCAGTACTTC.

This clonotype was detected ten times or more. The chain has TRBV4-3 and TRBJ1-6; no firm D call. Trimming pared 0 bases from V and 9 bases from J, leaving 12 bases between. The CDR3 loop spans 15 amino acids. The V gene's germline CDR1 is LGHNA and CDR2 YSLEER. The DNA of the CDR3 is TGCGCCAGCAGCCAAGACTCCACTCCTAGTTCACCCCTCCACTTT. Translated, it gives CASSQDSTPSSPLHF.

The chain employs TRBV12-3 or TRBV12-4 and TRBJ2-7, with D perhaps matching TRBD1 (5 bases). The CDR3 totals 13 residues. The ends were cut back, 5 bases at V and 2 bases at J, with 10 bases in the middle. The CDR3 DNA is TGTGCCAGCAGTCCGCGACAGACCTACGAGCAGTACTTC. Protein: CASSPRQTYEQYF.

This sequence joins TRBV12-3 or TRBV12-4 and TRBJ2-3; no definite D call. The CDR3 has 12 amino acids. V was shortened by 5 bases and J by 3 bases, with 6 bases between the two germline ends. The CDR3 reads CASSRWTDTQYF. The CDR3 coding sequence is TGTGCCAGCAGTAGATGGACAGATACGCAGTATTTT.

With respect to this clonotype: Being one base from a much bigger clone, this may be a read error. J is TRBJ2-5 and V is TRBV7-2, with TRBD1 matching over 9 bases. This CDR3 is built from 15 residues. The ends lost 5 bases at V and 5 bases at J; junction bases unmatched: 9. Germline CDR1 reads SGHTA; CDR2 reads FQGNSA. The CDR3 is CASSTNRGPQETQYF. The CDR3 DNA follows: TGTGCCAGCAGCACCAACAGGGGGCCGCAGGAGACCCAGTACTTC.

The V call is TRBV4-2, the J call TRBJ2-7, with D hard to call. The CDR3 sequence is 14 residues long. Germline V gene sequence: CDR1 LGHNA, CDR2 YNFKEQ. V was clipped by 0 bases and J by 0 bases, with 6 bases between them. CDR3 in amino acids: CASSQDRGSYEQYV. As DNA, the CDR3 is TGTGCCAGCAGCCAAGATCGAGGCTCCTACGAGCAGTACGTC.

This clonotype was seen repeatedly, ten times or more. This chain joins TRBV19 and TRBJ2-5; D is undetermined. The CDR3 sequence is 10 residues long. Trimming stripped 5 bases from V and 5 bases from J, with 3 bases between. Germline CDR1 is LNHDA and CDR2 is SQIVND (reference sequence). The CDR3 reads CASSGETQYF. DNA for the CDR3: TGTGCCAGTAGTGGGGAGACCCAGTACTTC.

This clonotype was found a few times. The chain has TRBV14 and TRBJ2-2, with TRBD1 matching 7 bases. Losses at the gene ends were 5 bases for V and 1 base for J; bases not matched to a gene: 4. CDR3 length equals 15 residues. Looked up from germline, CDR1 is SGHDN and CDR2 is FVKESK. The CDR3 here is CASSWTGLNTGELFF. DNA of the CDR3: TGTGCCAGCAGCTGGACAGGTCTGAACACCGGGGAGCTGTTTTTT.

J is TRBJ2-3 and V is TRBV20-1; possibly TRBD2 for D (5 bases). This CDR3 contains 14 residues. Germline values: CDR1 DFQATT, CDR2 SNEGSKA (reference sequence). V lost 1 base, J lost 2 bases, and 10 bases lay in between. CDR3: CSARGAADTDTQYF. Here the CDR3 DNA reads TGCAGTGCTAGAGGGGCAGCGGACACAGATACGCAGTATTTT.

The gene calls are TRBV20-1 and TRBJ1-5; D not certain. Deletions cut 6 bases from V and 0 bases from J, with 18 bases between. CDR3 length: 16 residues. Germline loops: CDR1 DFQATT, CDR2 SNEGSKA (reference sequence). The chain's CDR3 is CSALRDEAHSNQPQHF. The CDR3 bases are TGCAGTGCACTCCGAGACGAGGCGCATAGCAATCAGCCCCAGCATTTT.

This clonotype was picked up a small number of times. This chain joins TRBV6-5 and TRBJ1-5; D gene ambiguous. This CDR3 region has 13 residues. Germline V gene data show CDR1 as MNHEY and CDR2 as SVGAGI. Trimming took 2 bases from V and 4 from J, leaving 6 bases between them. CDR3 nucleotide sequence: TGTGCCAGCAGTTACAATGAGAATCAGCCCCAGCATTTT. The encoded protein is CASSYNENQPQHF.

This chain links TRBV3-1 with TRBJ2-6; TRBD1 matches 8 bases. The germline V gene encodes CDR1 LGHDT and CDR2 YNNKEL (reference sequence). The CDR3 spans 17 residues. With V trimmed by 4 bases and J by 1 base, 6 bases remained unmatched. The CDR3 loop reads CASSRYRGRSGANVLTF. DNA of the CDR3: TGTGCCAGCAGCCGGTACAGGGGGAGGTCTGGGGCCAACGTCCTGACTTTC.

This clonotype has more than one count but fewer than ten. This sequence joins TRBV5-1 and TRBJ2-3; 9 bases fit TRBD1. V lost 0 bases to trimming and J lost 1 base; unmatched junction nucleotides: 6. This CDR3 comprises 17 residues. In germline, CDR1 is SGHRS, CDR2 YFSETQ. In DNA form, the CDR3 reads TGCGCCAGCAGCTTGGCGGACAGGGGTAGAGGCACAGATACGCAGTATTTT. Encoded protein: CASSLADRGRGTDTQYF.

As DNA, the CDR3 is TGTGCCAGCACCCCGGCGGGACACGGGGTCGAGCAGTACGTC. It yields the protein CASTPAGHGVEQYV. The chain carries TRBV6-1 and TRBJ2-7; either TRBD1 or TRBD2 may fit D (6 bases each). The CDR3 is made up of 14 amino acids. Germline V gene sequence: CDR1 MNHNS, CDR2 SASEGT. V was shortened by 7 bases and J by 6 bases, with 19 bases between the two germline ends.

The V gene is TRBV6-5, the J gene TRBJ2-7, with 10 bases matching TRBD2. Germline CDR1 and CDR2: MNHEY and SVGAGI. The CDR3 contains 16 residues. V trimming: 5 bases; J trimming: 2 bases; junction bases outside the gene matches: 9. The CDR3 is CASSHGLAETPYEQYF. For the CDR3, the DNA is TGTGCCAGCAGTCACGGACTAGCGGAAACTCCCTACGAGCAGTACTTC.

The sample holds a few counts of this clonotype. The CDR3 DNA sequence: TGTGCCAGCAGTTACGACGCAGTCATGAACACTGAAGCTTTCTTT. This gives the protein CASSYDAVMNTEAFF. The gene calls are TRBV6-6 and TRBJ1-1, with no clear D. In germline, CDR1 is MNHNY, CDR2 SVGAGI (reference sequence). The CDR3 loop spans 15 amino acids. The V and J ends lost 2 bases and 0 bases respectively, with 10 bases between them.

This clonotype showed up just a few times. The chain joins TRBV7-2 to TRBJ2-7; 15 nucleotides line up with TRBD2. The V gene's germline CDR1 is SGHTA and CDR2 FQGNSA. This CDR3 contains 17 residues. The trim removed 5 bases at V and 2 bases at J, leaving 7 bases unmatched. CDR3 nucleotide sequence: TGTGCCAGCAGCCCAAGAGGACTAGCGGGGGGGACCTACGAGCAGTACTTC. It yields the protein CASSPRGLAGGTYEQYF.

This clonotype was counted ten times or more. The rearrangement joins TRBV6-5 to TRBJ1-1; D is uncertain. The germline gives CDR1 MNHEY, CDR2 SVGAGI. V was pared by 0 bases and J by 6 bases, with 17 bases between. The CDR3 contains 16 residues. CDR3 sequence: CASSYSPDTLRAEAFF. The CDR3 DNA sequence: TGTGCCAGCAGTTACTCGCCCGACACCTTGAGGGCTGAAGCTTTCTTT.

J is TRBJ1-2 and V is TRBV20-1; perhaps TRBD1 as D (6 bases). Trimming stripped 2 bases from V and 3 bases from J, with 13 bases between. Germline V gene sequence: CDR1 DFQATT, CDR2 SNEGSKA (reference sequence). The CDR3 sequence is 14 residues long. CDR3 residues: CSARRQQGHYGYTF. The CDR3 DNA reads as TGCAGTGCTAGAAGGCAGCAGGGGCACTATGGCTACACCTTC.

This chain uses TRBV6-2 or TRBV6-3 with TRBJ2-1; TRBD2 matches at 9 bases. Germline V gene sequence: CDR1 MNHEY, CDR2 SVGEGT. V was pared by 2 bases and J by 6 bases, with 11 bases of the junction left unmatched. The CDR3 has 17 amino acids. The DNA for the CDR3 is TGTGCCAGCAGTTACGGGGTAGCGGGGGCGCTATTCAATGAGCAGTTCTTC. It translates to CASSYGVAGALFNEQFF.

V usage is TRBV9 and J usage is TRBJ1-1, with a tentative D call TRBD1 (5 bases). This CDR3 region has 16 residues. With 0 bases removed from V and 1 base from J, the gap between germline ends came to 13 bases. The germline V gene encodes CDR1 SGDLS and CDR2 YYNGEE. The CDR3 protein is CASSVGDGFGNTEAFF. CDR3 in DNA: TGTGCCAGCAGCGTAGGGGACGGCTTTGGGAACACTGAAGCTTTCTTT.